One and the same sample provided the 22 T cell receptor beta chains below, sequenced in a study of OX40 agonist ivuxolimab in advanced cancers. Here immunoSEQ multiplex PCR was the method, and the copy in TCRdb shows in-frame clones only, minus some. The sample lists tens of thousands of clones, about 89% occurring once. The specimen was CD4+ or CD8+ T cells sorted from blood, collected in a trial of the OX40 agonist ivuxolimab. These receptors were taken from an adult with an advanced solid tumor such as melanoma, head and neck, liver or kidney cancer.

The J gene is TRBJ2-7, the V gene TRBV5-6, with no clear D. Germline assignment: CDR1 SGHDT and CDR2 YYEEEE. The CDR3 spans 14 residues. Trimming took off 3 bases at V and 0 bases at J, with 10 bases between the two ends. CDR3 nucleotide sequence: TGTGCCAGCAGCTCCCGTCCGAACTCCTACGAGCAGTACTTC. Translation: CASSSRPNSYEQYF.

The chain couples TRBV19 to TRBJ2-1; 7 nucleotides line up with TRBD2. This CDR3 has 15 residues. V lost 4 bases and J lost 2; bases outside the gene matches: 5. Germline loops: CDR1 LNHDA, CDR2 SQIVND (reference sequence). This CDR3 reads CASSKTSLAYNEQFF. The CDR3 nucleotides are TGTGCCAGTAGTAAGACTAGCTTAGCCTACAATGAGCAGTTCTTC. The whole variable domain, filled in from reference TRBV19 and TRBJ2-1, reads DGGITQSPKYLFRKEGQNVTLSCEQNLNHDAMYWYRQDPGQGLRLIYYSQIVNDFQKGDIAEGYSVSREKKESFPLTVTSAQKNPTAFYLCASSKTSLAYNEQFFGPGTRLTVL.

The chain carries TRBV7-9 and TRBJ2-7; 7 bases are a match to TRBD1. The CDR3 is 14 residues long. The germline gives CDR1 SEHNR, CDR2 FQNEAQ (reference sequence). V shed 4 bases, J shed 0 bases, and the junction held 3 bases outside the gene matches. CDR3 DNA: TGTGCCAGCAGCTCCGGACAGGACTCCTACGAGCAGTACTTC. It codes for CASSSGQDSYEQYF.

V gene TRBV5-1 combines with J gene TRBJ1-1; 7 nucleotides match TRBD1. J lost 0 bases, V lost 4 bases, and 9 bases had no gene match. CDR3 length: 16 amino acids. Germline V gene data show CDR1 as SGHRS and CDR2 as YFSETQ. The CDR3 bases are TGCGCCAGCAGCCCTAATCGAGGGGGCCTGAACACTGAAGCTTTCTTT. Protein product: CASSPNRGGLNTEAFF.

The chain combines TRBV5-4 with TRBJ1-1; D may be TRBD1 (6 bases). CDR3 size: 15 residues. CDR1 is SGHNT and CDR2 is YYREEE in the germline V gene (reference sequence). The V end was cut by 4 bases, the J end by 0 bases, with 13 bases between. The CDR3 bases are TGTGCCAGCAGCGGGGGGGCAGGGGTGAACACTGAAGCTTTCTTT. Amino acid sequence: CASSGGAGVNTEAFF. Based on the CDR3 plus reference TRBV5-4 and TRBJ1-1, the full variable domain is ETGVTQSPTHLIKTRGQQVTLRCSSQSGHNTVSWYQQALGQGPQFIFQYYREEENGRGNFPPRFSGLQFPNYSSELNVNALELDDSALYLCASSGGAGVNTEAFFGQGTRLTVV.

A few counts support this clone. This chain connects TRBV7-9 to TRBJ1-2; a weak D match, TRBD1 (5 bases). Germline CDR1 reads SEHNR; CDR2 reads FQNEAQ (reference sequence). The ends were cut back, 7 bases at V and 10 bases at J, with 19 bases in the middle. The CDR3 is 13 residues long. The CDR3 is CASNTIRDPVYTF. For the CDR3, the DNA is TGTGCCAGCAACACGATACGGGACCCCGTCTACACCTTC. Combining the CDR3 with reference TRBV7-9 and TRBJ1-2 gives the whole variable domain DTGVSQNPRHKITKRGQNVTFRCDPISEHNRLYWYRQTLGQGPEFLTYFQNEAQLEKSRLLSDRFSAERPKGSFSTLEIQRTEQGDSAMYLCASNTIRDPVYTFGSGTRLTVV.

The rearrangement joins TRBV29-1 to TRBJ1-2; D may be TRBD1 (6 bases). The CDR3 is made up of 14 amino acids. Trimming left V 3 bases short and J 4 bases short, with 15 bases between. CDR1 and CDR2 from the germline V gene are SQVTM and ANQGSEA. The CDR3 DNA sequence: TGCAGCGTTGATGATCTACGGGACACCTATGGCTACACCTTC. Translated, it gives CSVDDLRDTYGYTF.

This clone appeared a few times. The CDR3: CASSSGYLRGYGYTF. As DNA, the CDR3 is TGTGCCAGCTCCTCCGGGTACCTTCGGGGGTATGGCTACACCTTC. The chain links TRBV19 to TRBJ1-2; D perhaps matches TRBD1 (5 bases). CDR1 LNHDA and CDR2 SQIVND come from the germline V gene (reference sequence). The CDR3 loop spans 15 amino acids. Trimming stripped 9 bases from V and 5 bases from J, with 22 bases between.

The J gene is TRBJ1-5, the V gene TRBV7-9; a possible D gene is TRBD1 (5 bases). The CDR3 spans 13 residues. V was clipped by 7 bases and J by 4 bases, with 11 bases between them. The germline V gene has CDR1 SEHNR and CDR2 FQNEAQ (reference sequence). CDR3 protein: CASTGTGNQPQHF. CDR3 DNA sequence: TGTGCCAGCACCGGGACGGGAAATCAGCCCCAGCATTTT.

The chain uses TRBV27 and TRBJ2-7; D is uncertain. Germline V gene lookup returns CDR1 MNHEY and CDR2 SMNVEV (reference sequence). This CDR3 has 14 amino acids. V gave up 2 bases and J gave up 1 base, with 9 bases separating them. The CDR3 reads CASSLTPRSYEQYF. The CDR3 region has the DNA TGTGCCAGCAGTTTAACACCCCGGTCCTACGAGCAGTACTTC.

V usage is TRBV18 and J usage is TRBJ1-5; no definite D call. The length of the CDR3 is 16 residues. The V end lost 4 bases, the J end lost 0 bases, and 13 bases lay between the germline ends. Germline lookup yields CDR1 KGHSH and CDR2 LQKENI. CDR3 sequence: CASSRDNFNSNQPQHF. The CDR3 nucleotides read TGTGCCAGCTCACGGGATAATTTCAATAGCAATCAGCCCCAGCATTTT.

The rearrangement uses TRBV7-6 and TRBJ2-5; possibly TRBD2 for D (6 bases). The V end was cut by 1 base, the J end by 2 bases, with 14 bases between. Germline V CDR1 and CDR2: SGHVS, FNYEAQ. The length of the CDR3 is 16 residues. The CDR3 region is CASSLGLSSVQETQYF. As DNA, the CDR3 is TGTGCCAGCAGCTTAGGACTCTCTAGCGTACAAGAGACCCAGTACTTC.

The chain combines TRBV14 with TRBJ2-1; a possible D gene is TRBD1 (5 bases). With 0 bases removed from V and 3 bases from J, the gap between germline ends came to 12 bases. The germline CDR1 and CDR2 sequences are SGHDN and FVKESK. The CDR3 is 16 residues long. CDR3 loop: CASSQEKTADYNEQFF. The CDR3 DNA is TGTGCCAGCAGCCAAGAGAAGACAGCAGACTACAATGAGCAGTTCTTC.

This chain joins TRBV29-1 and TRBJ2-3, with D possibly matching TRBD2 (5 bases). The germline V and J ends were trimmed by 7 bases and 2 bases, with 7 bases remaining between them. CDR3 length: 11 amino acids. Germline V gene data show CDR1 as SQVTM and CDR2 as ANQGSEA. CDR3 region: CSASLTDTQYF. The CDR3 DNA sequence: TGCAGCGCTAGCCTCACAGATACGCAGTATTTT.

The genes are TRBV29-1 and TRBJ2-3; tentative D call: TRBD2 (7 bases). Germline lookup yields CDR1 SQVTM and CDR2 ANQGSEA. This CDR3 is built from 13 residues. V gave up 8 bases and J gave up 5 bases, with 17 bases separating them. Here the CDR3 DNA reads TGCAGCCCCTGGGGGCGGGAGAAAGATACGCAGTATTTT. Amino acid sequence: CSPWGREKDTQYF.

This clone was recorded many times. The J gene is TRBJ2-1, the V gene TRBV11-2; 8 bases match TRBD1. This CDR3 has 19 residues. Germline CDR1 SGHAT, CDR2 FQNNGV. Losses at the gene ends were 5 bases for V and 0 bases for J; bases not matched to a gene: 15. The CDR3 protein is CASSPRGTGGPSSYNEQFF. CDR3 in DNA: TGTGCCAGCAGCCCCCGGGGTACAGGGGGACCGAGCTCCTACAATGAGCAGTTCTTC.

The chain employs TRBV5-1 and TRBJ1-1, with 9 bases fitting TRBD1. Germline V CDR1 and CDR2: SGHRS, YFSETQ. The J segment lost 4 bases and the V segment lost 5 bases, leaving 6 bases of the junction unmatched. The CDR3 has 14 residues. The CDR3 protein is CASRTGTGSTEAFF. The CDR3 DNA reads TGCGCCAGCAGGACCGGGACAGGGAGCACTGAAGCTTTCTTT.

The chain is built from TRBV7-6 and TRBJ2-5; perhaps TRBD2 as D (6 bases). Between the trimmed V and J ends, which lost 7 bases and 6 bases, there was a span of 15 bases. CDR3 length: 13 amino acids. Per germline, CDR1 SGHVS and CDR2 FNYEAQ. CDR3 DNA: TGTGCCAGCACCCCCAGGGACTCGAAGACCCAGTACTTC. Amino acid sequence: CASTPRDSKTQYF.

The chain links TRBV5-4 to TRBJ1-1, with D perhaps matching TRBD1 (5 bases). The germline V gene encodes CDR1 SGHNT and CDR2 YYREEE (reference sequence). Trimming removed 4 bases at V and 0 bases at J, with 10 bases between. The CDR3 has 14 amino acids. CDR3 bases: TGTGCCAGCAGCCCTAGGGGATTGAACACTGAAGCTTTCTTT. Amino acids: CASSPRGLNTEAFF.

The chain employs TRBV11-1 and TRBJ1-2; a weak D match, TRBD1 (6 bases). The V end was cut by 3 bases, the J end by 8 bases, with 16 bases between. Germline V lookup: CDR1 SGHAT, CDR2 FQDESV (reference sequence). This CDR3 is built from 14 residues. CDR3 DNA sequence: TGTGCCAGCAGCTTTCCGGGGGCGGATCAAGGCTACACCTTC. As protein: CASSFPGADQGYTF.

The CDR3 coding sequence is TGCGCCAGCAGTGAGGAGGGTATGAACGAGCAGTACTTC. Translating gives CASSEEGMNEQYF. The chain employs TRBV10-1 and TRBJ2-7; maybe TRBD2 (5 bases). Per the germline V gene, CDR1 is WNHNN and CDR2 is SYGVQD (reference sequence). This CDR3 contains 13 residues. Trimming shortened V by 2 bases and J by 5 bases, and 10 bases separated the two germline ends.

This clone was counted between two and nine times. This rearrangement joins TRBV7-2 to TRBJ2-1; 12 bases line up with TRBD2. From germline, CDR1 is SGHTA and CDR2 FQGNSA. The CDR3 is 16 residues long. Trimming took 1 base from V and 12 from J; bases not matched to a gene: 10. In DNA form, the CDR3 reads TGTGCCAGCAGCTTAGTTGGCCTAGCGGGAGGGGGAGGGCAGTTCTTC. This translates into CASSLVGLAGGGGQFF.